This TCR beta chain derives from a study of control samples from healthy donors and cancer patients. The protocol was immunoSEQ multiplex PCR, while the TCRdb copy is restricted to in-frame clones and leaves out a portion. This sample has 150,000 to 200,000 clones, with roughly 94% found just once. Germline V gives CDR1 LGHNA, CDR2 YSLEER. This CDR3 has 18 amino acids. Trimming took 1 base from V and 2 from J; bases not matched to a gene: 10. The TCR sequence derives from a woman between 35 and 50 years old in good health. The chain links TRBV4-3 to TRBJ2-5; 10 bases agree with TRBD1. The sample was blood. The CDR3 spells CASSQAHGTGASQETQYF. DNA of the CDR3: TGCGCCAGCAGCCAAGCCCATGGGACAGGGGCGTCTCAAGAGACCCAGTACTTC.